Listed below are T cell receptor beta chains from one sample, sequenced in a study of post-analysis software for immune sequencing data. TCRdb passed the PCR reads through MiXCR, listing each CDR3 protein once. The data show hundreds of thousands of distinct CDR3 sequences, approximately 30% seen once. The sequenced material came from blood. These receptors all come from a girl aged 10-17 years with multiple sclerosis. Each CDR3 is given with its conserved first and last residue. A D gene is named only where the DNA matches it firmly. Only some rows state a clone size, as once, few, many or a class for expanded clones.

j_gene,d_gene,v_gene,abundance,CDR3nt,CDR3aa
TRBJ1-2,.,TRBV6-5,.,TGTGCCAGCAGTCCCGGGAGTTCTGGCTACACCTTC,CASSPGSSGYTF
TRBJ2-7,.,TRBV28,many,TGTGCCAGCAGTTCTACCGGCAGGCGATCCTACGAGCAGTACTTC,CASSSTGRRSYEQYF
TRBJ1-2,TRBD1,TRBV28,.,TGTGCCAGCAGTGGACCGGACAGGGGAGGCTACACCTTC,CASSGPDRGGYTF
TRBJ2-2,.,TRBV3-1,.,TGTGCCAGCAGCCAAGGACGGACGAGGCCTTCCGGGGAGCTGTTTTTT,CASSQGRTRPSGELFF
TRBJ2-3,.,TRBV5-1,.,TGCGCCAGCAGCTTTCAAGACAGTGGAGCGCAGTATTTT,CASSFQDSGAQYF
TRBJ1-2,.,TRBV5-5,few,TGTGCCAGCAGCTTGGCGGGGGCGCTCTATGGCTACACCTTC,CASSLAGALYGYTF
TRBJ2-7,.,TRBV20-1,few,TGCAGTGCTAGAGATCTCGGCGACACGAGCTCCTACGAGCAGTACTTC,CSARDLGDTSSYEQYF
TRBJ2-3,.,TRBV10-3,many,TGTGCCATCAGTGAATCAGGGGGCACAGATACGCAGTATTTT,CAISESGGTDTQYF
TRBJ2-3,.,TRBV29-1,.,TGCAGCGTTTTCAAGGGGCTTCCCAGCCTCACAGATACGCAGTATTTT,CSVFKGLPSLTDTQYF
TRBJ1-2,.,TRBV12-3/TRBV12-4,few,TGTGCCAGCAGACGGACAGCATTAAATGGCTACACCTTC,CASRRTALNGYTF
TRBJ1-1,.,TRBV20-1,.,TGCAGTGCTAGCCGGCGTATTGCAGCTTTCTTT,CSASRRIAAFF